The rows below give T cell receptor beta chains drawn from one sample of a study of vaccination and CD4 T cells after COVID-19. A single record per CDR3 protein comes from TCRdb applying MiXCR to the PCR reads. The sample yields 10,000 or so distinct CDR3 sequences, about 39% seen once. Antigens of these TCRs are unknown. The sequenced sample consisted of CD4+ T cells from blood, cultured in vitro. These receptors were taken from a human donor in good health. The CDR3 runs from the conserved cysteine through the conserved F or W. D genes are given only for firm matches. Clone size, where shown, is once, few, many, or a class for clones that have expanded.

V: TRBV12-3/TRBV12-4
J: TRBJ1-1
size: few
D: NA
CDR3: CASSGARPRAFF
DNA: TGTGCCAGCAGTGGTGCAAGGCCGCGAGCTTTCTTT

V: TRBV2
J: TRBJ2-1
size: few
D: TRBD2
CDR3: CASKRDVPYNEQFF
DNA: TGTGCCAGCAAGCGGGACGTCCCCTACAATGAGCAGTTCTTC

V: TRBV28
J: TRBJ1-5
size: NA
D: NA
CDR3: CASSTTQWDQPQHF
DNA: TGTGCCAGCAGTACAACTCAATGGGATCAGCCCCAGCATTTT

V: TRBV28
J: TRBJ1-1
size: NA
D: NA
CDR3: CASRVRTTANTEAFF
DNA: TGTGCCAGCAGGGTTCGGACAACGGCGAACACTGAAGCTTTCTTT

V: TRBV14
J: TRBJ1-6
size: NA
D: NA
CDR3: CASSPQGNSPLHF
DNA: TGTGCCAGCAGCCCTCAGGGGAATTCACCCCTCCACTTT

V: TRBV6-2/TRBV6-3
J: TRBJ2-6
size: NA
D: NA
CDR3: CARPTTGSGANVLTF
DNA: TGTGCCAGGCCAACTACCGGCTCTGGGGCCAACGTCCTGACTTTC

V: TRBV6-1
J: TRBJ2-4
size: NA
D: NA
CDR3: CASLGSTALAKNIQYF
DNA: TGTGCCAGCCTAGGGTCGACAGCCTTAGCCAAAAACATTCAGTACTTC

V: TRBV18
J: TRBJ2-3
size: NA
D: NA
CDR3: CASSSMSTDTQYF
DNA: TGTGCCAGCTCCTCGATGAGCACAGATACGCAGTATTTT

V: TRBV11-2
J: TRBJ2-5
size: NA
D: NA
CDR3: CASRNPPVGTQYF
DNA: TGTGCCTCCCGGAACCCCCCAGTCGGGACCCAGTACTTC

V: TRBV15
J: TRBJ2-5
size: few
D: NA
CDR3: CATSRDWGRQETQYF
DNA: TGTGCCACCAGCAGAGATTGGGGGCGCCAAGAGACCCAGTACTTC

V: TRBV9
J: TRBJ2-5
size: few
D: NA
CDR3: CASSVAVQETQYF
DNA: TGTGCCAGCAGCGTAGCTGTCCAAGAGACCCAGTACTTC

V: TRBV27
J: TRBJ2-7
size: NA
D: TRBD1
CDR3: CASSLGDRGREQYF
DNA: TGTGCCAGCAGTTTAGGGGACAGGGGGCGCGAGCAGTACTTC

V: TRBV6-2/TRBV6-3
J: TRBJ2-5
size: once
D: NA
CDR3: CASRGWGATQETQYF
DNA: TGTGCCAGCAGGGGATGGGGGGCGACCCAAGAGACCCAGTACTTC

V: TRBV7-8
J: TRBJ2-7
size: few
D: NA
CDR3: CASSLGGNPLVIEQYF
DNA: TGTGCCAGCAGCTTAGGAGGTAACCCACTAGTTATCGAGCAGTACTTC

V: TRBV5-1
J: TRBJ2-3
size: NA
D: NA
CDR3: CASSPRHKDTQYF
DNA: TGCGCCAGCAGCCCGAGGCATAAAGATACGCAGTATTTT

V: TRBV24-1
J: TRBJ1-5
size: NA
D: NA
CDR3: CATSDLEGDQPQHF
DNA: TGTGCCACCAGTGATTTGGAAGGGGATCAGCCCCAGCATTTT

V: TRBV10-3
J: TRBJ2-7
size: few
D: TRBD1
CDR3: CAISFRQGSYEQYF
DNA: TGTGCCATCAGTTTTCGACAGGGCTCCTACGAGCAGTACTTC

V: TRBV19
J: TRBJ2-7
size: NA
D: NA
CDR3: CASSIPQQGRRQYF
DNA: TGTGCCAGTAGTATACCCCAACAAGGGCGGCGGCAGTACTTC

V: TRBV18
J: TRBJ2-1
size: NA
D: NA
CDR3: CASSPPGLGVYNEQFF
DNA: TGTGCCAGCTCACCACCGGGGTTGGGAGTTTACAATGAGCAGTTCTTC

V: TRBV24-1
J: TRBJ2-2
size: few
D: TRBD2
CDR3: CATPPGQREGPARELFF
DNA: TGTGCCACCCCGCCGGGCCAGCGGGAGGGCCCCGCCAGGGAGCTGTTTTTT

V: TRBV2
J: TRBJ2-3
size: NA
D: TRBD2
CDR3: CASSATSGTDTQYF
DNA: TGTGCCAGCAGTGCTACTAGCGGAACAGATACGCAGTATTTT

V: TRBV7-9
J: TRBJ1-2
size: NA
D: TRBD1
CDR3: CASSSGQGDYGYTF
DNA: TGTGCCAGCAGCTCGGGACAGGGGGACTATGGCTACACCTTC

V: TRBV27
J: TRBJ2-7
size: NA
D: NA
CDR3: CASSSDHPRTANF
DNA: TGTGCCAGCAGTTCCGACCACCCGAGGACGGCGAACTTC

V: TRBV6-1
J: TRBJ1-5
size: NA
D: NA
CDR3: CASSRFWGAGQPQHF
DNA: TGTGCCAGCAGCCGCTTTTGGGGGGCGGGGCAGCCCCAGCATTTT

V: TRBV6-1
J: TRBJ1-6
size: few
D: NA
CDR3: CASRGGVENSPLHF
DNA: TGTGCCAGTCGGGGGGGTGTGGAGAATTCACCCCTCCACTTT

V: TRBV7-9
J: TRBJ2-1
size: few
D: TRBD2
CDR3: CASSLGDGLADNEQFF
DNA: TGTGCCAGCAGCTTAGGGGACGGACTAGCGGACAATGAGCAGTTCTTC

V: TRBV27
J: TRBJ2-3
size: NA
D: TRBD1
CDR3: CASSLRTGFTDTQYF
DNA: TGTGCCAGCAGTCTGAGGACAGGGTTCACAGATACGCAGTATTTT

V: TRBV10-3
J: TRBJ1-3
size: NA
D: NA
CDR3: CAISESGDGSGNTIYF
DNA: TGTGCCATCAGTGAGTCGGGGGACGGCTCTGGAAACACCATATATTTT

V: TRBV27
J: TRBJ2-7
size: NA
D: NA
CDR3: CASSRPGQASEQYF
DNA: TGTGCCAGCAGTCGACCGGGACAAGCCTCCGAGCAGTACTTC